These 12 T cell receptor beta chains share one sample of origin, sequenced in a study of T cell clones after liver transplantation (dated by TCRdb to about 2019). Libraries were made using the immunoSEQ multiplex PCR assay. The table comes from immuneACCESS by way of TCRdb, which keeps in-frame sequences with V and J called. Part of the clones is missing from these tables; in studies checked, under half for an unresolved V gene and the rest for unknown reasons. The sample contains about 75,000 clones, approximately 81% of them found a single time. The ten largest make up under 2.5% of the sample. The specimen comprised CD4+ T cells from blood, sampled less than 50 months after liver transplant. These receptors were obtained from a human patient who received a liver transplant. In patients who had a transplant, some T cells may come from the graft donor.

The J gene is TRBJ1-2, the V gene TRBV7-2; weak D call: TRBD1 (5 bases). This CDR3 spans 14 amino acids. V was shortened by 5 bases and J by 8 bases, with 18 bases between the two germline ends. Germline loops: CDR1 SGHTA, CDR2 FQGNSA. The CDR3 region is CASSASGLRGGYTF. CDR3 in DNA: TGTGCCAGCAGCGCTTCCGGGCTGCGGGGCGGCTACACCTTC.

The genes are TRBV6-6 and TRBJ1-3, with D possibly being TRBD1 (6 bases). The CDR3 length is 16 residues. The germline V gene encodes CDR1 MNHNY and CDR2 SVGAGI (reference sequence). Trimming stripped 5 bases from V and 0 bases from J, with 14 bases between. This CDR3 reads CASSITGPSSGNTIYF. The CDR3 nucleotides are TGTGCCAGCAGTATTACAGGGCCGAGCTCTGGAAACACCATATATTTT.

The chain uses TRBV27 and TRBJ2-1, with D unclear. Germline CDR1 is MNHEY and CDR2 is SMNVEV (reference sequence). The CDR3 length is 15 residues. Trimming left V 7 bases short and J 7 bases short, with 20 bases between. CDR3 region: CASTVRSGVDNEQFF. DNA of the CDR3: TGTGCCAGCACCGTACGGAGTGGGGTGGATAATGAGCAGTTCTTC.

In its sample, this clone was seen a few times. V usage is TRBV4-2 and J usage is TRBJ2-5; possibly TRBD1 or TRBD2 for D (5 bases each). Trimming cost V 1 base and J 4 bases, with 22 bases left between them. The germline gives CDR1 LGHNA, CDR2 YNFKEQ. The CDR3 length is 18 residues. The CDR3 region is CASSQGLGRSNPLETQYF. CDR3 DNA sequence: TGTGCCAGCAGCCAAGGGCTGGGACGTAGTAATCCCTTAGAGACCCAGTACTTC.

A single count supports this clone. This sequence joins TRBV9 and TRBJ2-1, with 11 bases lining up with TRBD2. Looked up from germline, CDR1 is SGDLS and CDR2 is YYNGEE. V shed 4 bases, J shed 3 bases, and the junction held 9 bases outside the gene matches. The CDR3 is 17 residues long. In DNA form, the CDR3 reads TGTGCCAGCAGCCCACCCATACTAGCGGGGGACTACAATGAGCAGTTCTTC. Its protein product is CASSPPILAGDYNEQFF.

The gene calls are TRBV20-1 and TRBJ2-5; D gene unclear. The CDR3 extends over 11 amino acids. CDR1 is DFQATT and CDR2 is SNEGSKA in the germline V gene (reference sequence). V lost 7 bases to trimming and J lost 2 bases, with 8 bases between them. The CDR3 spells CSGHRQETQYF. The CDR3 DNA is TGCAGTGGGCACAGACAAGAGACCCAGTACTTC.

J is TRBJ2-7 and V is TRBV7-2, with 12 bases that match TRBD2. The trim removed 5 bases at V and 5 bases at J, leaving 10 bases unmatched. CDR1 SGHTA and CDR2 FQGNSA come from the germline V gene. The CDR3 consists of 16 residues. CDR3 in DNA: TGTGCCAGCAGCGGGTACCTAGCGGGAGGGTTCAACGAGCAGTACTTC. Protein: CASSGYLAGGFNEQYF.

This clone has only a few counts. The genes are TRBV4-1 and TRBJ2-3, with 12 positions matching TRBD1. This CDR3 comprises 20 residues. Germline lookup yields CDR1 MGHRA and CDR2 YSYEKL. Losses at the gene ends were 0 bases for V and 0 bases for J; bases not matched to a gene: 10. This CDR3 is CASSQEIPGQGARSTDTQYF. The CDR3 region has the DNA TGCGCCAGCAGCCAAGAGATACCGGGACAGGGGGCGAGGAGCACAGATACGCAGTATTTT.

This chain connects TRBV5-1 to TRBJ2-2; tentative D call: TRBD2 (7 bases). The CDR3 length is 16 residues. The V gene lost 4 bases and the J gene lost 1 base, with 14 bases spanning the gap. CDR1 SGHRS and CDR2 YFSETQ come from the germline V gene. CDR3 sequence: CASSPDGGLNTGELFF. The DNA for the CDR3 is TGCGCCAGCAGCCCTGACGGGGGGCTGAACACCGGGGAGCTGTTTTTT.

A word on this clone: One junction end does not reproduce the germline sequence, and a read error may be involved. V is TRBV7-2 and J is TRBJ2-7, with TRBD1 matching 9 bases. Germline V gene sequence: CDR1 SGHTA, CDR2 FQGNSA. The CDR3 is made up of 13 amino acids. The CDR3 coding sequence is TGTGCCAGCAGCTCTTGGGACAGGGTCGAGGCTAACTTC. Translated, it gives CASSSWDRVEANF.

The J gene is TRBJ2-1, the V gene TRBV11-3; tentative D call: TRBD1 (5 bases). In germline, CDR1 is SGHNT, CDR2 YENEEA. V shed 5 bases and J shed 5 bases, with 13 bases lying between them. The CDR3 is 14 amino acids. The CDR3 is CASSPNDRDNEQFF. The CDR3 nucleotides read TGTGCCAGCAGCCCCAACGACAGAGACAATGAGCAGTTCTTC.

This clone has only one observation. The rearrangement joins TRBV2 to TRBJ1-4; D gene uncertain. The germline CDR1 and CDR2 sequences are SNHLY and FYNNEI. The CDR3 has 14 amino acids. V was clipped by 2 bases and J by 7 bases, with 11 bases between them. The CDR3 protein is CASSELARGEKLFF. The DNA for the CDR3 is TGTGCCAGCAGTGAATTGGCCCGCGGTGAAAAACTGTTTTTT.